What follows are 10 T cell receptor beta chains derived from one specimen sequenced in a study of cytomegalovirus exposure and HLA in healthy donors. The primer mix had 60 Vbeta and 13 Jbeta primers. Assay used: immunoSEQ multiplex PCR; TCRdb lists only in-frame clones, some missing. The sample comprises approximately 120,000 clones, roughly four fifths of which are singletons, and 4% to 5% rests with the top ten. Sequenced sample: PBMCs. These receptors were collected from a woman in her fifties or sixties in good health and CMV-seropositive.

V is TRBV6-4 and J is TRBJ1-4, with 7 bases lining up with TRBD1. Germline V lookup: CDR1 MRHNA, CDR2 SNTAGT. The CDR3 totals 14 residues. J was trimmed by 8 bases and V by 4 bases; bases with no gene match: 7. In DNA, the CDR3 is TGTGCCAGCAGTGGACAGGGAGTAAAGGAAAAACTGTTTTTT. Its protein product is CASSGQGVKEKLFF.

The chain joins TRBV4-2 to TRBJ1-6, with TRBD1 matching over 8 bases. The CDR3 length is 17 residues. V lost 1 base, J lost 10 bases, and 12 bases stayed unmatched. Germline V CDR1 and CDR2: LGHNA, YNFKEQ. In DNA, the CDR3 is TGTGCCAGCAGCCAAGGTTCGGGGACAGGACAAAAATCACCCCTCCACTTT. It encodes CASSQGSGTGQKSPLHF.

The V call is TRBV5-4, the J call TRBJ1-6; TRBD1 might be the D (5 bases). CDR1 and CDR2 from the germline V gene are SGHNT and YYREEE (reference sequence). V was clipped by 4 bases and J by 2 bases, with 10 bases between them. The CDR3 contains 15 residues. The CDR3 here is CASSLQGTYNSPLHF. In DNA form, the CDR3 reads TGTGCCAGCAGCCTCCAGGGTACCTATAATTCACCCCTCCACTTT.

The V and J genes are TRBV29-1 and TRBJ1-2, with TRBD1 identical over 8 bases. This CDR3 spans 13 amino acids. Trimming took 0 bases from V and 9 from J; bases not matched to a gene: 6. Germline V gene sequence: CDR1 SQVTM, CDR2 ANQGSEA. The CDR3 protein is CSVEDQDRVSYTF. The CDR3 DNA reads as TGCAGCGTTGAAGACCAGGACAGGGTGAGCTACACCTTC.

V gene TRBV30 combines with J gene TRBJ2-3; 8 bases agree with TRBD2. Trimming took 2 bases from V and 1 from J; bases not matched to a gene: 8. The CDR3 has 16 amino acids. CDR1 and CDR2 from the germline V gene are GTSNPN and SVGIG (reference sequence). The CDR3 here is CAWSRAGGLGTDTQYF. The DNA of the CDR3 is TGTGCCTGGAGTAGGGCGGGGGGACTCGGCACAGATACGCAGTATTTT.

This clone was found a few times. The chain has TRBV14 and TRBJ2-1, with 9 bases identical to TRBD2. The V gene's germline CDR1 is SGHDN and CDR2 FVKESK. This CDR3 is built from 18 residues. V dropped 4 bases and J dropped 0; count of bases not matched to a gene: 10. The CDR3 reads CASSPFPKGLASYNEQFF. The CDR3 coding sequence is TGTGCCAGCAGCCCTTTTCCAAAGGGACTAGCCTCCTACAATGAGCAGTTCTTC.

The V gene is TRBV21-1, the J gene TRBJ1-2; TRBD1, the D gene given by the table, was not confirmed from the DNA. TRBV21-1 represents a pseudogene. The CDR3 has 13 amino acids. CDR3 residues: CASPMETGGGYTF. The CDR3 bases are TGTGCCAGCCCCATGGAGACAGGGGGAGGCTACACCTTC.

This chain joins TRBV9 and TRBJ2-6, with D unresolved. Per the germline V gene, CDR1 is SGDLS and CDR2 is YYNGEE. CDR3 length equals 16 residues. Deletions cut 0 bases from V and 9 bases from J, with 16 bases between. The CDR3 DNA reads as TGTGCCAGCAGCGTAGGACCGTCAGCGAATTTCAACGTCCTGACTTTC. Translation gives CASSVGPSANFNVLTF. Using reference TRBV9 and TRBJ2-6 for the parts outside the CDR3, the full variable domain is DSGVTQTPKHLITATGQRVTLRCSPRSGDLSVYWYQQSLDQGLQFLIQYYNGEERAKGNILERFSAQQFPDLHSELNLSSLELGDSALYFCASSVGPSANFNVLTFGAGSRLTVL.

This clone was counted a few times. V gene TRBV11-3 combines with J gene TRBJ2-6; tentative D call: TRBD1 (6 bases). Germline values: CDR1 SGHNT, CDR2 YENEEA. Deletions cut 3 bases from V and 3 bases from J, with 24 bases between. This CDR3 has 20 residues. The chain's CDR3 is CASSFSPGAGVSLGANVLTF. The CDR3 DNA is TGTGCCAGCAGCTTCTCCCCCGGGGCAGGGGTCTCACTTGGGGCCAACGTCCTGACTTTC.

This chain connects TRBV6-5 to TRBJ2-2, with a possible D match to TRBD2 (6 bases). V lost 6 bases and J 7 bases, leaving 12 bases between the germline ends. This CDR3 is 13 amino acids long. The germline CDR1 and CDR2 sequences are MNHEY and SVGAGI. The CDR3 coding sequence is TGTGCCAGCAGGGCGCGGGATAACGGGGAGCTGTTTTTT. This encodes CASRARDNGELFF.